A single sample is the source of the 30 T cell receptor beta chains below, sequenced in a study of blood T cell repertoires in COVID-19. Repertoires were generated with immunoSEQ multiplex PCR, while TCRdb's copy carries only in-frame clones and drops some. The table records around 190,000 clones, roughly nine tenths of them present only once. The sequenced material came from peripheral blood. All receptors come from a man between 18 and 29 years old who had recovered from COVID-19.

This clone appeared a few times. V gene TRBV2 combines with J gene TRBJ2-2; D remains unclear. Germline CDR1 and CDR2: SNHLY and FYNNEI. The CDR3 covers 15 residues. The ends were cut back, 11 bases at V and 0 bases at J, with 16 bases in the middle. The CDR3 coding sequence is TGTGCCTCTCTCGAGGCTAGGTCGAACACCGGGGAGCTGTTTTTT. This codes for CASLEARSNTGELFF.

Of note for this clone: Other DNA sequences in the sample encode the same CDR3. The CDR3 protein is CASSVGGSSYEQYF. DNA for the CDR3: TGTGCCAGCAGCGTCGGCGGGAGCTCCTACGAGCAGTACTTC. The chain couples TRBV9 to TRBJ2-7, with 7 bases matching TRBD2. Trimming removed 2 bases from V and 0 bases from J; junction bases left unmatched: 2. Germline lookup yields CDR1 SGDLS and CDR2 YYNGEE. The CDR3 runs 14 residues. The whole variable domain, remainder taken from reference TRBV9 and TRBJ2-7, is DSGVTQTPKHLITATGQRVTLRCSPRSGDLSVYWYQQSLDQGLQFLIQYYNGEERAKGNILERFSAQQFPDLHSELNLSSLELGDSALYFCASSVGGSSYEQYFGPGTRLTVT.

The rearrangement joins TRBV4-3 to TRBJ2-1; 8 bases agree with TRBD1. There are 15 residues in the CDR3. Per the germline V gene, CDR1 is LGHNA and CDR2 is YSLEER. J lost 3 bases, V lost 1 base, and 2 bases had no gene match. The chain's CDR3 is CASSQGTGIYNEQFF. The CDR3 coding sequence is TGCGCCAGCAGCCAAGGGACAGGGATCTACAATGAGCAGTTCTTC.

The chain has TRBV7-8 and TRBJ2-7; 7 nucleotides line up with TRBD2. The CDR3 sequence is 16 residues long. Germline V gene sequence: CDR1 SGHVS, CDR2 FQNEAQ. Unmatched junction bases numbered 17, after V lost 4 bases and J lost 8 bases. The DNA for the CDR3 is TGTGCCAGCAGCTCATATACTGGGACTACCCCCCGTCAGCAGTACTTC. It translates to CASSSYTGTTPRQQYF.

The rearrangement uses TRBV11-2 and TRBJ2-7; a possible D gene is TRBD2 (5 bases). V lost 3 bases, J lost 6 bases, and 15 bases lay in between. The CDR3 runs to 14 residues. The germline CDR1 and CDR2 sequences are SGHAT and FQNNGV. The CDR3 protein is CASSLRVGKSEQYF. The CDR3 bases are TGTGCCAGCAGCTTGAGGGTGGGTAAATCCGAGCAGTACTTC.

V and J are TRBV20-1 and TRBJ1-5, with D possibly matching TRBD1 (5 bases). Germline CDR1 DFQATT, CDR2 SNEGSKA (reference sequence). Trimming shortened V by 3 bases and J by 4 bases, and 16 bases separated the two germline ends. The CDR3 runs 15 residues. CDR3: CSASRFQTENQPQHF. The CDR3 DNA reads TGCAGTGCTAGTCGCTTTCAGACAGAGAATCAGCCCCAGCATTTT.

The genes are TRBV29-1 and TRBJ1-2; weak D call: TRBD1 (6 bases). Looked up from germline, CDR1 is SQVTM and CDR2 is ANQGSEA. The CDR3 has 15 amino acids. Trimming stripped 1 base from V and 4 bases from J, with 16 bases between. The CDR3 loop reads CSVEAKQGPGYGYTF. In DNA form, the CDR3 reads TGCAGCGTTGAAGCCAAACAGGGCCCAGGCTATGGCTACACCTTC. The whole variable domain, remainder taken from reference TRBV29-1 and TRBJ1-2, is SAVISQKPSRDICQRGTSLTIQCQVDSQVTMMFWYRQQPGQSLTLIATANQGSEATYESGFVIDKFPISRPNLTFSTLTVSNMSPEDSSIYLCSVEAKQGPGYGYTFGSGTRLTVV.

This clone showed up just a few times. The V call is TRBV25-1, the J call TRBJ2-7, with D maybe TRBD2 (5 bases). V shed 8 bases and J shed 6 bases, with 20 bases lying between them. CDR1 is MGHDK, CDR2 SYGVNS, per germline. This CDR3 is 14 amino acids long. Here the CDR3 reads CASGSRPGCVEQYF. For the CDR3, the DNA is TGTGCCAGCGGCTCGCGGCCGGGGTGCGTCGAGCAGTACTTC.

The rearrangement links TRBV7-9 to TRBJ1-2; maybe TRBD1 (5 bases). Germline V gene sequence: CDR1 SEHNR, CDR2 FQNEAQ (reference sequence). V was pared by 3 bases and J by 8 bases, with 13 bases between. This CDR3 contains 13 residues. Here the CDR3 DNA reads TGTGCCAGCAGCTTCCCCGTCCAGGGCGGCTACACCTTC. This codes for CASSFPVQGGYTF.

This clone is a singleton in its sample. The V call is TRBV7-6, the J call TRBJ1-1; 9 positions match TRBD1. The ends lost 3 bases at V and 5 bases at J; junction bases unmatched: 7. Germline assignment: CDR1 SGHVS and CDR2 FNYEAQ. This CDR3 is built from 15 residues. CDR3 sequence (DNA): TGTGCCAGCAGCTTTTCCGGGACAGGGAAGACTGAAGCTTTCTTT. This translates into CASSFSGTGKTEAFF.

The rearrangement uses TRBV6-5 and TRBJ2-1; 7 bases align to TRBD2. Per the germline V gene, CDR1 is MNHEY and CDR2 is SVGAGI. The CDR3 has 11 amino acids. The V gene end was trimmed by 6 bases and the J gene end by 8 bases; junction bases not matched to a gene: 1. The CDR3 is CASSRGDEQFF. The CDR3 bases are TGTGCCAGCAGCCGGGGGGATGAGCAGTTCTTC.

This chain joins TRBV5-1 and TRBJ2-1; 9 bases align to TRBD2. J lost 5 bases, V lost 0 bases, and 0 bases had no gene match. The V gene's germline CDR1 is SGHRS and CDR2 YFSETQ. This CDR3 contains 14 residues. The CDR3 bases are TGCGCCAGCAGCTTGGGACTAGCGGACAATGAGCAGTTCTTC. Its translation: CASSLGLADNEQFF.

The V call is TRBV6-2 or TRBV6-3, the J call TRBJ1-1; D may be TRBD1 (5 bases). Looked up from germline, CDR1 is MNHEY and CDR2 is SVGEGT. V was clipped by 3 bases and J by 5 bases, with 16 bases between them. The CDR3 extends over 15 amino acids. The CDR3 here is CASSYGERGGTEAFF. In nucleotides, the CDR3 is TGTGCCAGCAGTTATGGGGAGCGCGGGGGTACTGAAGCTTTCTTT.

The chain carries TRBV11-3 and TRBJ2-1, with TRBD2 matching 8 bases. From germline, CDR1 is SGHNT and CDR2 YENEEA. CDR3 length: 14 residues. The V and J ends lost 1 base and 6 bases, in that order; junction bases with no gene match: 2. CDR3 DNA sequence: TGTGCCAGCAGCTTAGCAGCGGGAGCCAATGAGCAGTTCTTC. This encodes CASSLAAGANEQFF.

This chain links TRBV27 with TRBJ1-5; D possibly corresponds to TRBD1 (5 bases). V was shortened by 0 bases and J by 0 bases, with 12 bases between the two germline ends. The germline gives CDR1 MNHEY, CDR2 SMNVEV (reference sequence). This CDR3 region has 17 residues. In nucleotides, the CDR3 is TGTGCCAGCAGTTTATCGTGGAGGGGTAATAGCAATCAGCCCCAGCATTTT. Its protein is CASSLSWRGNSNQPQHF.

This sequence joins TRBV11-2 and TRBJ1-4; D is perhaps TRBD1 (5 bases). The germline V gene encodes CDR1 SGHAT and CDR2 FQNNGV. The V end was cut by 5 bases, the J end by 7 bases, with 17 bases between. CDR3 length equals 15 residues. For the CDR3, the DNA is TGTGCCAGCAGCAAAGGTGCCAGGGCAAGTGAAAAACTGTTTTTT. It yields the protein CASSKGARASEKLFF.

This chain's CDR3 is CASSSPVSYNSPLHF. The DNA for the CDR3 is TGTGCCAGCAGTTCCCCCGTCTCCTATAATTCACCCCTCCACTTT. This rearrangement joins TRBV28 to TRBJ1-6; D remains unclear. V was pared by 4 bases and J by 0 bases, with 7 bases between. The CDR3 sequence is 15 residues long. Per the germline V gene, CDR1 is MDHEN and CDR2 is SYDVKM. The full variable domain, in which reference TRBV28 and TRBJ1-6 provide the parts outside the CDR3, is DVKVTQSSRYLVKRTGEKVFLECVQDMDHENMFWYRQDPGLGLRLIYFSYDVKMKEKGDIPEGYSVSREKKERFSLILESASTNQTSMYLCASSSPVSYNSPLHFGNGTRLTVT.

J is TRBJ1-2 and V is TRBV6-5, with 8 bases identical to TRBD1. CDR1 MNHEY and CDR2 SVGAGI come from the germline V gene. This CDR3 region has 14 residues. Losses at the gene ends were 6 bases for V and 4 bases for J; bases not matched to a gene: 7. This CDR3 reads CASSIGQGFYGYTF. CDR3 nucleotides: TGTGCCAGCAGCATTGGACAGGGATTCTATGGCTACACCTTC.

The J gene is TRBJ2-2, the V gene TRBV10-3; 11 nucleotides line up with TRBD1. CDR3 size: 14 residues. The junction had 4 bases not matched to a gene; V was cut back by 6 bases and J by 7 bases. Germline V gene lookup returns CDR1 ENHRY and CDR2 SYGVKD. The CDR3 is CAISGQGAIGELFF. CDR3 in DNA: TGTGCCATCAGCGGACAGGGGGCTATCGGGGAGCTGTTTTTT.

The chain couples TRBV6-5 to TRBJ2-1, with TRBD2 identical over 9 bases. The CDR3 length is 15 residues. J gave up 5 bases and V 2 bases, and 4 bases lay outside the gene matches. The germline gives CDR1 MNHEY, CDR2 SVGAGI. The DNA for the CDR3 is TGTGCCAGCAGTTACGATAGCGGGAGTCACAATGAGCAGTTCTTC. It codes for CASSYDSGSHNEQFF.

The genes are TRBV10-3 and TRBJ2-6; a weak D match, TRBD1 (6 bases). The V end was cut by 8 bases, the J end by 0 bases, with 11 bases between. CDR1 and CDR2 from the germline V gene are ENHRY and SYGVKD. The CDR3 extends over 15 amino acids. CDR3 in amino acids: CAISGAGSGANVLTF. CDR3 in DNA: TGTGCCATCTCAGGGGCCGGCTCTGGGGCCAACGTCCTGACTTTC.

V and J are TRBV5-4 and TRBJ2-5; TRBD2 matches 11 bases. CDR1 is SGHNT, CDR2 YYREEE, per germline (reference sequence). The CDR3 contains 15 residues. Trimming removed 0 bases from V and 4 bases from J; junction bases left unmatched: 2. CDR3 DNA sequence: TGTGCCAGCAGCTTGGTACTAGCGGGAGCAGAGACCCAGTACTTC. It is translated as CASSLVLAGAETQYF.

The rearrangement uses TRBV4-3 and TRBJ2-3; a weak D match, TRBD1 (7 bases). The CDR3 spans 17 residues. Trimming left V 1 base short and J 5 bases short, with 19 bases between. Germline V gives CDR1 LGHNA, CDR2 YSLEER. CDR3 sequence (DNA): TGCGCCAGCAGCCAAGTAGGGGGCGGGGACGTCAGAGATACGCAGTATTTT. Translation: CASSQVGGGDVRDTQYF.

This clone was seen a single time. The CDR3 reads CATSGGQGPNQPQHF. The CDR3 DNA is TGTGCCACCAGCGGGGGACAGGGCCCCAATCAGCCCCAGCATTTT. V and J are TRBV15 and TRBJ1-5, with TRBD1 identical over 9 bases. Germline V gene data show CDR1 as LNHNV and CDR2 as YYDKDF (reference sequence). The CDR3 runs to 15 residues. V dropped 5 bases and J dropped 3; count of bases not matched to a gene: 5.

This rearrangement joins TRBV6-6 to TRBJ2-7; D unclear. The CDR3 is made up of 13 amino acids. Germline lookup yields CDR1 MNHNY and CDR2 SVGAGI (reference sequence). V lost 5 bases, J lost 2 bases, and 10 bases lay in between. CDR3 bases: TGTGCCAGCAGTCGCGCGGATACCTACGAGCAGTACTTC. Translation gives CASSRADTYEQYF.

The chain links TRBV10-3 to TRBJ2-6, with 8 positions matching TRBD1. Per germline, CDR1 ENHRY and CDR2 SYGVKD. This CDR3 is 16 amino acids long. The V and J ends lost 9 bases and 0 bases, in that order; junction bases with no gene match: 7. CDR3 loop: CAIPGQVISGANVLTF. CDR3 nucleotides: TGTGCCATACCGGGACAGGTAATCTCTGGGGCCAACGTCCTGACTTTC.

This chain connects TRBV9 to TRBJ1-5; D is unresolved. Per germline, CDR1 SGDLS and CDR2 YYNGEE. Between the trimmed V and J ends, which lost 4 bases and 0 bases, there was a span of 8 bases. The CDR3 loop spans 14 amino acids. CDR3 sequence: CASSPGISNQPQHF. CDR3 nucleotides: TGTGCCAGCAGCCCGGGAATTAGCAATCAGCCCCAGCATTTT.

A single count supports this clone. The chain employs TRBV28 and TRBJ2-1, with 8 bases aligning to TRBD2. The V gene's germline CDR1 is MDHEN and CDR2 SYDVKM. V was pared by 2 bases and J by 12 bases, with 6 bases of the junction left unmatched. The CDR3 sequence is 13 residues long. CDR3 loop: CASSLTSGNTQFF. The CDR3 nucleotides read TGTGCCAGCAGTTTAACTAGCGGAAACACGCAGTTCTTC.

This clone was seen a few times. The rearrangement links TRBV29-1 to TRBJ2-7, with D tentatively TRBD1 (5 bases). The CDR3 covers 12 residues. V was cut by 1 base and J by 4 bases, with 8 bases left in between. Germline CDR1 is SQVTM and CDR2 is ANQGSEA. In DNA, the CDR3 is TGCAGCGTTGAAGGGGCAGGGTACGAGCAGTACTTC. Protein product: CSVEGAGYEQYF.

The rearrangement links TRBV11-3 to TRBJ2-5, with 11 bases fitting TRBD1. The CDR3 is 14 residues long. Unmatched junction bases numbered 1, after V lost 3 bases and J lost 4 bases. CDR1 is SGHNT and CDR2 is YENEEA in the germline V gene. The CDR3 sequence: CASSLGQGGETQYF. In nucleotides, the CDR3 is TGTGCCAGCAGCTTGGGACAGGGGGGAGAGACCCAGTACTTC. The full variable domain, its missing parts supplied by reference TRBV11-3 and TRBJ2-5, is EAGVVQSPRYKIIEKKQPVAFWCNPISGHNTLYWYLQNLGQGPELLIRYENEEAVDDSQLPKDRFSAERLKGVDSTLKIQPAELGDSAVYLCASSLGQGGETQYFGPGTRLLVL.